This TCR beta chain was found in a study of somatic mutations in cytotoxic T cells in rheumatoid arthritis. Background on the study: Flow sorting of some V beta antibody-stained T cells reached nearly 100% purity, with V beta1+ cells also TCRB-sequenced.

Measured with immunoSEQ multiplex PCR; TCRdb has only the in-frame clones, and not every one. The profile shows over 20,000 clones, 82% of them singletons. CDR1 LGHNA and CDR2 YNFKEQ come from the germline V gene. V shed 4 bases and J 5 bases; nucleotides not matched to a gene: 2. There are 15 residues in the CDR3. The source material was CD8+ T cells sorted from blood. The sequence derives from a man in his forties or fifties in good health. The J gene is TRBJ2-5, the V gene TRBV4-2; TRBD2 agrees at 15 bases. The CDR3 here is CASSRTSGRGETQYF. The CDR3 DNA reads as TGTGCCAGCAGCCGGACTAGCGGGAGGGGGGAGACCCAGTACTTC.